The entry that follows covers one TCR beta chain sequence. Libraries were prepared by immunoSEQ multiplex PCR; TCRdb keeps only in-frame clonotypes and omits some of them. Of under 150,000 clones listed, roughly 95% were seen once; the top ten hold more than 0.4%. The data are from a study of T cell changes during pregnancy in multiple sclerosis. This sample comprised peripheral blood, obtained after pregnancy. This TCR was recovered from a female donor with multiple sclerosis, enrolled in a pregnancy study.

Here the CDR3 reads CSVDPSGPLGEQFF. DNA for the CDR3: TGCAGCGTTGATCCTAGCGGGCCGCTCGGGGAGCAGTTCTTC. The chain links TRBV29-1 to TRBJ2-1, with 8 positions matching TRBD2. The V and J ends lost 3 bases and 10 bases, in that order; junction bases with no gene match: 11. The V gene's germline CDR1 is SQVTM and CDR2 ANQGSEA. CDR3 size: 14 residues.